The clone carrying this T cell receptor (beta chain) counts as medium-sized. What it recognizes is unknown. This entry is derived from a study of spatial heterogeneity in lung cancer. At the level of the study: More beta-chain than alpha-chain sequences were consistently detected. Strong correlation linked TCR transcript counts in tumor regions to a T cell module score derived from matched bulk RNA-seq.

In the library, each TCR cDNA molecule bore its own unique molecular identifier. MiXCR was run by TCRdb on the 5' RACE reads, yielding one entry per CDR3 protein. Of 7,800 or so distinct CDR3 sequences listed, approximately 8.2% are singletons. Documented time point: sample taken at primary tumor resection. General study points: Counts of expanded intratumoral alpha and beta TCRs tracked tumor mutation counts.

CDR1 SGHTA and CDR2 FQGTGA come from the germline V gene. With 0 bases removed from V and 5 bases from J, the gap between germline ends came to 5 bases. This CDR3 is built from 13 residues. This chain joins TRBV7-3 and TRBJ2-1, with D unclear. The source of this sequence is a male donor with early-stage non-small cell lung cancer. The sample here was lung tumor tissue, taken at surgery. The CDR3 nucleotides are TGTGCCAGCAGCTTAACGAGCAACAATGAGCAGTTCTTC. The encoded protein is CASSLTSNNEQFF.